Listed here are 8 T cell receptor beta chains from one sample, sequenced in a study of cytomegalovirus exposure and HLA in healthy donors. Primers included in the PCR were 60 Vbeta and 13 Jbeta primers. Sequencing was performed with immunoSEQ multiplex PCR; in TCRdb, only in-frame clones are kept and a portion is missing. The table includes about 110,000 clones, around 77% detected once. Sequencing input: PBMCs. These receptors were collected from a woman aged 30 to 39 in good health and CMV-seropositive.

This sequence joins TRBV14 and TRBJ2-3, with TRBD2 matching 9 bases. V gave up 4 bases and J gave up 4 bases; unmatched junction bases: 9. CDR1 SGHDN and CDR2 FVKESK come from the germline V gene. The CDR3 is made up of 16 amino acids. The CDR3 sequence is CASSPPLAGGADTQYF. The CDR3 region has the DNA TGTGCCAGCAGCCCCCCCTTGGCGGGAGGGGCAGATACGCAGTATTTT.

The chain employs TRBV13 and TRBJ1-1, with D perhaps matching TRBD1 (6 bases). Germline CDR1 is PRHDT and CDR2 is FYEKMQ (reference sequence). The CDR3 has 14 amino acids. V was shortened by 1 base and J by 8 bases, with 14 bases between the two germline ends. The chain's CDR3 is CASSLVTSGGEAFF. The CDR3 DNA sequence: TGTGCCAGCAGCTTAGTTACATCGGGGGGCGAAGCTTTCTTT.

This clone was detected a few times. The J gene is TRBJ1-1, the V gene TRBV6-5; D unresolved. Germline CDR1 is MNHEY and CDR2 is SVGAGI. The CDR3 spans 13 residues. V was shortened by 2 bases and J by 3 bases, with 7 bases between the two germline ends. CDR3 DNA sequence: TGTGCCAGCAGTTACGGAGGGTACACTGAAGCTTTCTTT. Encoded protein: CASSYGGYTEAFF.

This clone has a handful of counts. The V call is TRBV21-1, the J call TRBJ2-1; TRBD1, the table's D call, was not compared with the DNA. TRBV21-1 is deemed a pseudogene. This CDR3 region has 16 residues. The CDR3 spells CASSKADISSYNEQFF. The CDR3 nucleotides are TGTGCCAGCAGCAAGGCCGACATCTCATCCTACAATGAGCAGTTCTTC.

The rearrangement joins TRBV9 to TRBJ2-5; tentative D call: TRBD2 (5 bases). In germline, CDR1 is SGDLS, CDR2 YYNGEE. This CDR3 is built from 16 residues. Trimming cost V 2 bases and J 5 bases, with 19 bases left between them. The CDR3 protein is CASSVGLASHRETQYF. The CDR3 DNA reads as TGTGCCAGCAGCGTTGGTTTAGCGTCCCACCGGGAGACCCAGTACTTC.

This CDR3 reads CASSSGLAGADTQYF. The CDR3 DNA reads as TGTGCCAGCAGCTCAGGACTAGCGGGGGCAGATACGCAGTATTTT. The J gene is TRBJ2-3, the V gene TRBV7-6; TRBD2 matches 13 bases. The CDR3 covers 15 residues. Losses at the gene ends were 4 bases for V and 4 bases for J; bases not matched to a gene: 2. CDR1 is SGHVS and CDR2 is FNYEAQ in the germline V gene.

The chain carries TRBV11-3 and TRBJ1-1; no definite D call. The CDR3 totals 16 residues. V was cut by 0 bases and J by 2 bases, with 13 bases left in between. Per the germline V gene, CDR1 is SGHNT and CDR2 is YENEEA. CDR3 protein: CASSLDGREGNTEAFF. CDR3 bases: TGTGCCAGCAGCTTAGATGGGCGGGAGGGCAACACTGAAGCTTTCTTT.

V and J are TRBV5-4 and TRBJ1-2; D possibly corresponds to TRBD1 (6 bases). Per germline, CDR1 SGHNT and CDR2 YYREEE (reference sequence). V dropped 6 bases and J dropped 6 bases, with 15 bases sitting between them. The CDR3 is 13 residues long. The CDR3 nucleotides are TGTGCCAGCAACAAGCGACAGGCCCATGGCTACACCTTC. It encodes CASNKRQAHGYTF.